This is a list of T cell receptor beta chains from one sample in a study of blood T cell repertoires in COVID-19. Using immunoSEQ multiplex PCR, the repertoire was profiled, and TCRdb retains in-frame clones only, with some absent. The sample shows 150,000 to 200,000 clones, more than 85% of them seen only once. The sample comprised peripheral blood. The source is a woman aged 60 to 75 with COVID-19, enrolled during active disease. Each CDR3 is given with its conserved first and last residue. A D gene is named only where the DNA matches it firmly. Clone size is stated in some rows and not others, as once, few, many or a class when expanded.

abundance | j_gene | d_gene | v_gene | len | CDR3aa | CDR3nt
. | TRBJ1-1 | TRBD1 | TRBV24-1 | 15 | CATSEKDRVKWQIFF | TGTGCCACCAGTGAAAAGGACAGGGTGAAGTGGCAGATTTTCTTT
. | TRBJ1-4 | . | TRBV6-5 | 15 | CASPGQLATNEKLFF | TGTGCCAGCCCTGGGCAGCTTGCAACTAATGAAAAACTGTTTTTT
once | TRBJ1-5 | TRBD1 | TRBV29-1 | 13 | CSAGQGSNQPQHF | TGCAGCGCGGGACAGGGCTCAAATCAGCCCCAGCATTTT
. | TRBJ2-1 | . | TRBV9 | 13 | CASSVRVTDEQFF | TGTGCCAGCAGCGTCCGAGTTACCGATGAGCAGTTCTTC
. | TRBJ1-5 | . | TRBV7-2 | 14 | CASSLVGGRQPQHF | TGTGCCAGCAGCTTAGTAGGGGGACGTCAGCCCCAGCATTTT
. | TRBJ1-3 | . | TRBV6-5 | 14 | CASRLGAPGNTIYF | TGTGCCAGCCGCCTGGGGGCTCCTGGAAACACCATATATTTT
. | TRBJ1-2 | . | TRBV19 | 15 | CASSMGGSVDYGYTF | TGTGCCAGTAGTATGGGGGGGAGCGTCGACTATGGCTACACCTTC
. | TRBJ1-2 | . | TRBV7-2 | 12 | CASSRQNYGYTF | TGTGCCAGCAGCCGACAGAACTATGGCTACACCTTC
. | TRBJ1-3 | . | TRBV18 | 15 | CASSPVAGSGNTIYF | TGTGCCAGCTCACCAGTGGCGGGGTCTGGAAACACCATATATTTT
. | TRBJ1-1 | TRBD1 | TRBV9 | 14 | CASSVAGQGREAFF | TGTGCCAGCAGCGTAGCAGGACAGGGACGTGAAGCTTTCTTT
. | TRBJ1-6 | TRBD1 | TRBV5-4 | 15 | CASTSDRAYNSPLHF | TGTGCCAGCACTTCGGACAGGGCCTATAATTCACCCCTCCACTTT
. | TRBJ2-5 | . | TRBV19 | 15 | CASSVGAGGEETQYF | TGTGCCAGTAGTGTCGGGGCTGGGGGCGAAGAGACCCAGTACTTC
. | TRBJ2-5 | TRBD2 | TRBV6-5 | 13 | CASGYTGGETQYF | TGTGCCAGTGGGTATACGGGGGGAGAGACCCAGTACTTC
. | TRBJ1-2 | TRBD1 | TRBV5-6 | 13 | CASSTGTGRGYTF | TGTGCCAGCAGCACCGGGACAGGGCGAGGCTACACCTTC
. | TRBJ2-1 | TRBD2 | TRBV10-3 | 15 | CAITRAGGLYNEQFF | TGTGCCATCACGCGGGCGGGGGGACTGTACAATGAGCAGTTCTTC
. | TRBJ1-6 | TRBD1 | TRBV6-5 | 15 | CASRVRDRANSPLHF | TGTGCCAGCAGGGTCCGGGACAGGGCTAATTCACCCCTCCACTTT
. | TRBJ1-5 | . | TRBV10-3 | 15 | CAISVGREGNQPQHF | TGTGCCATCAGTGTTGGCAGGGAGGGAAATCAGCCCCAGCATTTT
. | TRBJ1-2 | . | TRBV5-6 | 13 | CASSSAGDYGYTF | TGTGCCAGCAGTTCCGCGGGGGATTATGGCTACACCTTC
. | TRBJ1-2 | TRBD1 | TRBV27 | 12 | CASRDRVIGYTF | TGTGCCAGCAGGGACAGGGTGATAGGCTACACCTTC
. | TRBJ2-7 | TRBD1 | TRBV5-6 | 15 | CASSLTTRDRWKQYF | TGTGCCAGCAGCTTGACCACCCGGGACAGGTGGAAGCAGTACTTC
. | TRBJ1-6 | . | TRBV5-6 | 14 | CASNLGQGNSPLHF | TGTGCCAGCAACCTAGGGCAGGGGAATTCACCCCTCCACTTT
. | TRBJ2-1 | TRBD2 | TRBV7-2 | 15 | CASSLVLAGGREQFF | TGTGCCAGCAGCTTAGTCCTAGCGGGGGGGCGTGAGCAGTTCTTC
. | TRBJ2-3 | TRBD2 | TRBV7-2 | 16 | CASSAVGGGKTDTQYF | TGTGCCAGCAGCGCCGTGGGCGGGGGGAAAACGGATACGCAGTATTTT
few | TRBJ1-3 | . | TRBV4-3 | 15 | CASSQETVPGNTIYF | TGCGCCAGCAGCCAAGAGACAGTCCCTGGAAACACCATATATTTT
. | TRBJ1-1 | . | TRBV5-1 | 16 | CASSLGSGLMNTEAFF | TGCGCCAGCAGCTTGGGGTCGGGACTGATGAACACTGAAGCTTTCTTT
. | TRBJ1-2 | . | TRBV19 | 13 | CASSVGQNYGYTF | TGTGCCAGTAGTGTCGGACAGAACTATGGCTACACCTTC
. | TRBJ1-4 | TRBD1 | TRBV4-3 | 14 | CASSGRDRDEKLFF | TGCGCCAGCAGCGGCCGGGACAGGGATGAAAAACTGTTTTTT
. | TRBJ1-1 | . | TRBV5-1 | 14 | CASSLDLAYTEAFF | TGCGCCAGCAGCTTGGACCTGGCTTACACTGAAGCTTTCTTT
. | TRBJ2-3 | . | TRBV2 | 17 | CASSQAGGAGRTDTQYF | TGTGCCAGCAGTCAAGCTGGGGGGGCCGGAAGAACAGATACGCAGTATTTT
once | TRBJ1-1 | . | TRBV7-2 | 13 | CASSPVPRGSPFF | TGTGCCAGCAGCCCGGTTCCCCGAGGGTCACCTTTCTTT
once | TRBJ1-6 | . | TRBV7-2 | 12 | CASSPRNSPLHF | TGTGCCAGCAGCCCTAGGAATTCACCCCTCCACTTT
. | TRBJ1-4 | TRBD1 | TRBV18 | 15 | CASSPRDSRNEKLFF | TGTGCCAGCTCACCAAGGGACAGCCGTAATGAAAAACTGTTTTTT
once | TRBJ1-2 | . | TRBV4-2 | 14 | CASSQDNRGYGYTF | TGTGCCAGCAGCCAGGATAATAGGGGTTATGGCTACACCTTC
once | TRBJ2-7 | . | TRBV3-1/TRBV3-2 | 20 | CASSQEVITGGTLRSREQYF | TGTGCCAGCAGCCAAGAGGTGATTACAGGTGGCACCCTACGATCGAGGGAGCAGTACTTC
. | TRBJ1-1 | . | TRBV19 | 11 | CASSRGSEAFF | TGTGCCAGTAGTAGGGGCTCCGAAGCTTTCTTT
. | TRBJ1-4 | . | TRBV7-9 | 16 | CASSFQVTCIRDELPF | TGTGCCAGCAGCTTTCAGGTGACGTGCATCCGAGACGAGCTTCCTTTT
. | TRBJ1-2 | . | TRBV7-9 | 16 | CASSLVGDSTSYGYTF | TGTGCCAGCAGCTTAGTTGGCGACAGCACCAGCTATGGCTACACCTTC
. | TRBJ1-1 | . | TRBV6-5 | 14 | CASRFGGGGTEAFF | TGTGCCAGCCGATTTGGCGGAGGAGGGACTGAAGCTTTCTTT
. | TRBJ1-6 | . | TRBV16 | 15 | CASSLTSSYNSPLHF | TGTGCCAGCAGCCTTACGAGCTCCTATAATTCACCCCTCCACTTT
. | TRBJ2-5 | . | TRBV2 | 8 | CASSSRHF | TGTGCCAGCAGTTCCCGTCACTTC
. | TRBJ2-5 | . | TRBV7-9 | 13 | CASSERLGETQYF | TGTGCCAGCAGCGAACGACTAGGAGAGACCCAGTACTTC